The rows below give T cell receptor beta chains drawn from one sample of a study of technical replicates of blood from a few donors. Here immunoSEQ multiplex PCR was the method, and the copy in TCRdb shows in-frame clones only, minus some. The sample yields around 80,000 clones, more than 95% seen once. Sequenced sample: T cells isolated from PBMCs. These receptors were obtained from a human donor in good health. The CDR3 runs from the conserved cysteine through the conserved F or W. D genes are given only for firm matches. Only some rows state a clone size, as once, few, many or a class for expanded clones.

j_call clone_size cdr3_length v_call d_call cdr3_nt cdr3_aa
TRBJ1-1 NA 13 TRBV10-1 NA TGCGCCAGCAGTGAGCTCCTGAACACTGAAGCTTTCTTT CASSELLNTEAFF
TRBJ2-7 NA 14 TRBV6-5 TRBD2 TGTGCCAGCAACCCGGGACTAGCATCCCACGAGCAGTACTTC CASNPGLASHEQYF
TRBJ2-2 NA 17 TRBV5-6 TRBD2 TGTGCCAGCAGTACTAGCGGGGGCTCACGGTGGACCGGGGAGCTGTTTTTT CASSTSGGSRWTGELFF
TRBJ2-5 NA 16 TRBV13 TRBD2 TGTGCCAGCAGCTTGACGAGCGGGGGGGCCTCAGAGACCCAGTACTTC CASSLTSGGASETQYF
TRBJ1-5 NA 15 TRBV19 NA TGTGCCAGTAGTATTTGGGAGGGAGGCAATCAGCCCCAGCATTTT CASSIWEGGNQPQHF
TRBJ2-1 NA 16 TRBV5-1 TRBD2 TGCGCCAGCAGCGCCCCGGGACTAGCGGGCCTCAATGAGCAGTTCTTC CASSAPGLAGLNEQFF
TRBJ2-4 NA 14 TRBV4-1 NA TGCGCCAGCAGCCAAGGTTCGGGAAGGGACATTCAGTACTTC CASSQGSGRDIQYF
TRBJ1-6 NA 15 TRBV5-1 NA TGCGCCAGCAGCTTGGAGCTAGGCTTTAATTCACCCCTCCACTTT CASSLELGFNSPLHF
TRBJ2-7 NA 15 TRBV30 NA TGTGCCTGGAGTAGCCGCTTTTCCTTTTCCTACGAGCAGTACTTC CAWSSRFSFSYEQYF
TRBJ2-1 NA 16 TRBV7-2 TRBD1 TGTGCCAGCAGCTTAGGGACGGACAGGGGTGTCAATGAGCAGTTCTTC CASSLGTDRGVNEQFF
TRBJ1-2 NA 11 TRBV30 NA TGTGCCTGGAGCCATAACTATGGCTACACCTTC CAWSHNYGYTF
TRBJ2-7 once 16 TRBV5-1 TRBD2 TGCGCCAGCAGCCCCGGGGGACTAGGGGAGAACTACGAGCAGTACTTC CASSPGGLGENYEQYF
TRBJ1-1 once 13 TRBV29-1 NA TGCAGCGTTGAGGGGCAGGGGACCACTGAAGCTTTCTTT CSVEGQGTTEAFF
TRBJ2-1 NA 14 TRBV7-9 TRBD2 TGTGCAGCAGGGACTAGCGGTTTCTACAATGAGCAGTTCTTC CAAGTSGFYNEQFF
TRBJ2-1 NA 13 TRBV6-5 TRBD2 TGTGCCAGCAGTTTGGGACTAGCGAGGGGACAGTTCTTC CASSLGLARGQFF
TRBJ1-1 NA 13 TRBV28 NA TGTGCCAGCAGAGAGGTGTGGATGACTGAAGCTTTCTTT CASREVWMTEAFF
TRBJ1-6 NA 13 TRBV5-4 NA TGTGCCAGCAGCTTCTCCTCCGGGTCACCCCTCCACTTT CASSFSSGSPLHF
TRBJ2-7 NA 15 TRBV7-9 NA TGTGCCAGCAGCTTAGAGGGGGGGCCTATGAACGAGCAGTACTTC CASSLEGGPMNEQYF
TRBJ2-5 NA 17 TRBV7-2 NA TGTGCCAGCAGCTTACCGGCGACAGTGGTCAAAGAAGAGACCCAGTACTTC CASSLPATVVKEETQYF
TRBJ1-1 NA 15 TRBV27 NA TGTGCCAGCAGTTTATCAGCACAGATGAACACTGAAGCTTTCTTT CASSLSAQMNTEAFF
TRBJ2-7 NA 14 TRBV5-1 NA TGCGCCAGCAGCTTGGCGGCAGGGGTAAACGAGCAGTACTTC CASSLAAGVNEQYF
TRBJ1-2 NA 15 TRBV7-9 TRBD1 TGTGCCAGCAGGCTAGGGACAGGGGGCCGGAATGGCTACACCTTC CASRLGTGGRNGYTF
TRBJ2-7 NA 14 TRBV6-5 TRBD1 TGTGCCAGCGGCTCTTCGGGACAGACCTACGAGCAGTACTTC CASGSSGQTYEQYF
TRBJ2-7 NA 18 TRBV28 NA TGTGCCAGCAGTTTAACAGGGTTGGGGGAGGGCATCGGTCGGGAGCAGTACTTC CASSLTGLGEGIGREQYF
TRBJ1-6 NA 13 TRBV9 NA TGTGCCAGCAGCGTCACCTCCGGTTCACCCCTCCACTTT CASSVTSGSPLHF
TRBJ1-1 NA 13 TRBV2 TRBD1 TGTGCCAGCAGTCCGGGACAGAACACTGAAGCTCTCTTT CASSPGQNTEALF
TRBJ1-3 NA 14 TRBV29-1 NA TGCAGCGTTGCTGGGGCTCCCTTTGGAAACACCATATATTTT CSVAGAPFGNTIYF
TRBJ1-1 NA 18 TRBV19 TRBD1 TGTGCCAGTAGTATAGCAGTCGGGACAGGGGGCGTTCGCACTGAAGCTTTCTTT CASSIAVGTGGVRTEAFF
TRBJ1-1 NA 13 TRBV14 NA TGTGCCAGCAGCGAATACAGGAACACTGAAGCTTTCTTT CASSEYRNTEAFF
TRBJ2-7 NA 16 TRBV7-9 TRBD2 TGTGCCAGCAGCTTAGGAAGCGGGAGGGCCGTGAACGAGCAGTACTTC CASSLGSGRAVNEQYF
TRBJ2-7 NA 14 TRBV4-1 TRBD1 TGCGCCAGCAGCCCGACAGGGCCCGGACACGAGCAGTACTTC CASSPTGPGHEQYF
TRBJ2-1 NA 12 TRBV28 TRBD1 TGTGCCAGCCAGGACAGGGGCAATGAGCAGTTCTTC CASQDRGNEQFF
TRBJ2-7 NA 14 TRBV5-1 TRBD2 TGCGCCAGCAGCCGGGGGACTATTTCCTACGAGCAGTACTTC CASSRGTISYEQYF
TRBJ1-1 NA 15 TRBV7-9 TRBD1 TGTGCCAGCAGCTTAGCGCAGGGGGGTCCGGTGAAGGCTTTCTTT CASSLAQGGPVKAFF
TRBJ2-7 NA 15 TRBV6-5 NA TGTGCCAGCAGTTATTACAGGGGAGGAGACAACGAGCAGTACTTC CASSYYRGGDNEQYF
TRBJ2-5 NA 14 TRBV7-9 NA TGTGCCAGCAGCTATACAGGAACAGAAGAGACCCAGTACTTC CASSYTGTEETQYF
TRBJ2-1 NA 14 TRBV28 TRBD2 TGTGCCAGCAGCCTAGCGGGGAACTACAATGAGCAGTTCTTC CASSLAGNYNEQFF